The entry below gives a single T cell receptor (beta chain) sequence along with its context. Only in-frame clones appear in the TCRdb table, and some are missing; sequencing was by immunoSEQ multiplex PCR. The sample yields around 140,000 clones, roughly 86% seen once. This sample is drawn from a study of blood T cell repertoires in COVID-19. V gave up 5 bases and J gave up 5 bases, with 9 bases separating them. Per germline, CDR1 SGHTA and CDR2 FQGNSA. This CDR3 region has 12 residues. Sequencing was done on a sample of peripheral blood. The chain recombines TRBV7-2 with TRBJ2-5; D is unclear. The clonotype originates from a woman aged 60 to 75 with acute or convalescent COVID-19. CDR3 region: CASSLYRETQYF. The CDR3 DNA reads as TGTGCCAGCAGCCTTTATCGGGAGACCCAGTACTTC.